This record looks at one TCR beta chain sequence and its context. Its specificity is not known. This sample stems from a study of cytomegalovirus exposure and HLA in healthy donors. Study in general: From some 190 million T cells, an earlier analysis saw roughly 100 million unique TCR beta sequences. Findings and caveats of the study: Highest at DRB1 and lowest at HLA-C, TCR association rates differed among HLA loci in a later analysis. Sequencing likely generated an artifact that appeared as a cluster of highly shared sequence variants.

PCR involved 60 Vbeta and 13 Jbeta primers. Data came from immunoSEQ multiplex PCR; TCRdb stores just in-frame clones and leaves some out. This repertoire includes roughly 220,000 clones. The germline V gene has CDR1 SGHNT and CDR2 YYREEE (reference sequence). Unmatched junction bases numbered 8, after V lost 4 bases and J lost 1 base. CDR3 length equals 15 residues. Sequences were obtained from PBMCs. This chain connects TRBV5-4 to TRBJ2-7, with 7 bases that match TRBD1. This sequence originates from a girl under 10 years old in good health and CMV-seropositive. The CDR3 bases are TGTGCCAGCAGCGGCGAAGGGACAGCATCCTACGAGCAGTACTTC. This sequence encodes CASSGEGTASYEQYF.